This T cell receptor beta chain was profiled in a study of early T cells in non-severe SARS-CoV-2 infection. Individual cDNA molecules received unique molecular identifiers during library preparation. A single record per CDR3 protein comes from TCRdb applying MiXCR to the 5' RACE reads. The table records under 85,000 distinct CDR3 sequences, around 14% of them present only once. This clonotype was detected many times. The CDR3 extends over 15 amino acids. Trimming removed 5 bases at V and 5 bases at J, with 18 bases between. CDR1 and CDR2 from the germline V gene are MNHEY and SVGAGI. The rearrangement joins TRBV6-5 to TRBJ1-1, with a possible D match to TRBD1 (6 bases). Sequencing used whole blood. This clonotype was sampled from an adult who was a healthcare worker with PCR-confirmed SARS-CoV-2 infection or an uninfected control (not recorded which). CDR3 sequence: CASSPSQGQRTEAFF. For the CDR3, the DNA is TGTGCCAGCAGTCCATCTCAGGGGCAGAGGACTGAAGCTTTCTTT.